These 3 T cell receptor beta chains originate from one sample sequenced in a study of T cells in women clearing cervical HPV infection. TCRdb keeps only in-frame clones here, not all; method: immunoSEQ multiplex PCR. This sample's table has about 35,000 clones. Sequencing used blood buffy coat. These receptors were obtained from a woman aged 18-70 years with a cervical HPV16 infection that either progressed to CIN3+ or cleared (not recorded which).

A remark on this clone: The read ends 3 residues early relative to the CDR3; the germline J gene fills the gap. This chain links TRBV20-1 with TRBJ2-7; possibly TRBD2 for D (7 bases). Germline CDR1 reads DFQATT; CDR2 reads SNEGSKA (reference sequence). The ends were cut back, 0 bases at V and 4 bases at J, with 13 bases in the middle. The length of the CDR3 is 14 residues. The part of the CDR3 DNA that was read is TGCAGTGCTAGAGATGGCAGGGGAGGGTACGAG. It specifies CSARDGRGGYE. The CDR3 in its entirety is CSARDGRGGYEQYF.

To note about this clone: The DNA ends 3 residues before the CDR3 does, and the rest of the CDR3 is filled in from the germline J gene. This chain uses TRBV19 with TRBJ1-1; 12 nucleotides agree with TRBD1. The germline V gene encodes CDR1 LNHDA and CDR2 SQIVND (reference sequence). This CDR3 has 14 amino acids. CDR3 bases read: TGTGCCAGTAGTCCCTACCGGGACAGGGGGCCG. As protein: CASSPYRDRGP. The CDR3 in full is CASSPYRDRGPAFF.

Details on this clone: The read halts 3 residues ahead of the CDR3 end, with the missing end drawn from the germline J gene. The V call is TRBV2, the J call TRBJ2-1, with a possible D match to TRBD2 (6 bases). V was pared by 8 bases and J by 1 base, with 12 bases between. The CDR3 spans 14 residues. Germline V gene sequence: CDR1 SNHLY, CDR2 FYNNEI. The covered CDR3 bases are TGTGCCAGCCGGGGGTTCCAATCCTACAATGAG. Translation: CASRGFQSYNE. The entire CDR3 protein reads CASRGFQSYNEQFF.